Shown below are 20 T cell receptor beta chains from a single sample sequenced in a study of blood T cell repertoires in COVID-19 (dated by TCRdb to the early 2020s). Library preparation used the immunoSEQ multiplex PCR assay. The table comes from immuneACCESS by way of TCRdb, which keeps in-frame sequences with V and J called. Part of the clones is missing from these tables; in studies checked, under half for an unresolved V gene and the rest for unknown reasons. This sample is represented by 150,000 to 200,000 clones; 80% to 90% of them were singletons. Around 12% of the sample belongs to the ten largest clones. Sequences were obtained from peripheral blood. All receptors derive from a woman aged 70-85 years with COVID-19, enrolled during active disease.

The rearrangement uses TRBV28 and TRBJ2-1; D unclear. Germline V gene sequence: CDR1 MDHEN, CDR2 SYDVKM. CDR3 size: 13 residues. The ends were cut back, 3 bases at V and 6 bases at J, with 9 bases in the middle. The DNA for the CDR3 is TGTGCCAGCAGTTTGTCCCAGTCCAATGAGCAGTTCTTC. It specifies CASSLSQSNEQFF.

The chain has TRBV3-1 (or the pseudogene TRBV3-2) and TRBJ2-7; tentative D call: TRBD2 (7 bases). The V gene's germline CDR1 is LGHDT and CDR2 YNNKEL (reference sequence). V was shortened by 7 bases and J by 0 bases, with 13 bases between the two germline ends. The CDR3 covers 14 residues. CDR3 amino acids: CASTKGGASYEQYF. The DNA for the CDR3 is TGTGCCAGCACCAAGGGGGGGGCCTCCTACGAGCAGTACTTC.

J is TRBJ2-2 and V is TRBV19, with D possibly being TRBD1 (6 bases). The CDR3 loop spans 14 amino acids. V dropped 1 base and J dropped 6 bases, with 9 bases sitting between them. The germline V gene has CDR1 LNHDA and CDR2 SQIVND (reference sequence). This chain's CDR3 is CASSIGQGSGELFF. CDR3 in DNA: TGTGCCAGTAGTATAGGGCAGGGGTCCGGGGAGCTGTTTTTT.

The chain employs TRBV11-2 and TRBJ1-1; D not resolved. Germline values: CDR1 SGHAT, CDR2 FQNNGV. This CDR3 is 18 amino acids long. V was shortened by 5 bases and J by 1 base, with 23 bases between the two germline ends. Written as DNA, the CDR3 is TGTGCCAGCAGCCTCCTCCTGGGCAGGCGCATGAAGAACACTGAAGCTTTCTTT. As protein: CASSLLLGRRMKNTEAFF.

The chain combines TRBV18 with TRBJ2-1, with D possibly being TRBD2 (5 bases). V lost 0 bases and J lost 7, with 19 bases in between. The germline gives CDR1 KGHSH, CDR2 LQKENI. The CDR3 consists of 17 residues. The DNA of the CDR3 is TGTGCCAGCTCACCACCAACTAAGTCCAGACGAGGGAATGAGCAGTTCTTC. This gives the protein CASSPPTKSRRGNEQFF.

The rearrangement joins TRBV10-3 to TRBJ1-4; D is possibly TRBD1 (5 bases). In germline, CDR1 is ENHRY, CDR2 SYGVKD. The CDR3 loop spans 14 amino acids. V was cut by 8 bases and J by 0 bases, with 10 bases left in between. The CDR3 loop is CAIGPTATNEKLFF. CDR3 in DNA: TGTGCCATCGGACCGACAGCAACTAATGAAAAACTGTTTTTT.

This chain links TRBV7-2 with TRBJ1-5; D is undetermined. The CDR3 consists of 13 residues. CDR1 is SGHTA, CDR2 FQGNSA, per germline. V lost 3 bases to trimming and J lost 4 bases, with 7 bases between them. CDR3 region: CASSFYVNQPQHF. The CDR3 DNA is TGTGCCAGCAGCTTTTATGTTAATCAGCCCCAGCATTTT.

V gene TRBV2 combines with J gene TRBJ1-1, with TRBD1 identical over 9 bases. Germline CDR1 and CDR2: SNHLY and FYNNEI. V shed 8 bases and J 8 bases; nucleotides not matched to a gene: 15. This CDR3 comprises 15 residues. The CDR3 spells CASVFRSTGGNEAFF. The CDR3 DNA reads TGTGCCAGCGTATTCCGGTCCACAGGGGGCAACGAAGCTTTCTTT.

The chain has TRBV6-4 and TRBJ2-7; D gene uncertain. Trimming pared 6 bases from V and 3 bases from J, leaving 12 bases between. Germline CDR1 and CDR2: MRHNA and SNTAGT. This CDR3 has 13 amino acids. The CDR3 spells CASSPVAGYEQYF. The CDR3 DNA follows: TGTGCCAGCAGCCCAGTGGCTGGCTACGAGCAGTACTTC.

This chain connects TRBV6-4 to TRBJ2-2; D perhaps matches TRBD1 (6 bases). V was shortened by 6 bases and J by 0 bases, with 11 bases between the two germline ends. The CDR3 extends over 15 amino acids. Looked up from germline, CDR1 is MRHNA and CDR2 is SNTAGT. The DNA of the CDR3 is TGTGCCAGCAGCCGTACAGGGTCGAACACCGGGGAGCTGTTTTTT. It translates to CASSRTGSNTGELFF.

This sequence joins TRBV20-1 and TRBJ2-1, with 14 nucleotides matching TRBD2. J lost 6 bases, V lost 3 bases, and 10 bases had no gene match. CDR1 is DFQATT, CDR2 SNEGSKA, per germline (reference sequence). The CDR3 spans 17 residues. The CDR3 DNA reads as TGCAGTGCTAGTTCAGGGACTAGCGGGAGTTTAAGCAATGAGCAGTTCTTC. Amino acids: CSASSGTSGSLSNEQFF.

J is TRBJ2-5 and V is TRBV7-9; D is perhaps TRBD2 (6 bases). Looked up from germline, CDR1 is SEHNR and CDR2 is FQNEAQ (reference sequence). V lost 3 bases and J lost 0, with 8 bases in between. The CDR3 loop spans 14 amino acids. The CDR3 DNA sequence: TGTGCCAGCAGCTTCGGAGGGGACCAAGAGACCCAGTACTTC. Protein: CASSFGGDQETQYF.

CDR3 protein: CASSRLASLSYNEQFF. The CDR3 nucleotides are TGCGCCAGCAGCCGACTAGCGAGCCTCTCCTACAATGAGCAGTTCTTC. This chain uses TRBV4-1 with TRBJ2-1, with 8 nucleotides matching TRBD2. The trim removed 4 bases at V and 0 bases at J, leaving 5 bases unmatched. The germline V gene encodes CDR1 MGHRA and CDR2 YSYEKL. This CDR3 contains 16 residues.

This clone has more than one count but fewer than ten. The chain is built from TRBV27 and TRBJ2-1; TRBD2 aligns across 7 bases. The CDR3 runs to 15 residues. V was clipped by 3 bases and J by 0 bases; unmatched bases: 2. The germline gives CDR1 MNHEY, CDR2 SMNVEV (reference sequence). This CDR3 is CASSFSGVSYNEQFF. CDR3 nucleotide sequence: TGTGCCAGCAGTTTCAGCGGGGTCTCCTACAATGAGCAGTTCTTC.

As regards this clone: At the DNA level, this CDR3 is encoded by other sequences in the same sample as well. The V gene is TRBV29-1, the J gene TRBJ1-5; 7 bases match TRBD1. V was pared by 4 bases and J by 7 bases, with 4 bases of the junction left unmatched. This CDR3 has 12 amino acids. In germline, CDR1 is SQVTM, CDR2 ANQGSEA. This CDR3 reads CSVGQGDQPQHF. CDR3 DNA sequence: TGCAGCGTTGGACAGGGCGACCAGCCCCAGCATTTT.

CDR3 residues: CSARRGGAQYF. The CDR3 nucleotides read TGCAGTGCTAGGAGGGGCGGGGCGCAGTATTTT. The chain recombines TRBV20-1 with TRBJ2-3, with a tentative D call TRBD2 (6 bases). Trimming shortened V by 3 bases and J by 10 bases, and 11 bases separated the two germline ends. The length of the CDR3 is 11 residues. Germline V gene lookup returns CDR1 DFQATT and CDR2 SNEGSKA (reference sequence).

This clone was counted a single time. The chain employs TRBV3-1 (or the pseudogene TRBV3-2) and TRBJ2-1; 7 bases match TRBD1. With V trimmed by 0 bases and J by 7 bases, 6 bases remained unmatched. Germline V CDR1 and CDR2: LGHDT, YNNKEL (reference sequence). This CDR3 contains 15 residues. The CDR3 nucleotides read TGTGCCAGCAGCCAAGATAATTTACAGGGGAATGAGCAGTTCTTC. It is translated as CASSQDNLQGNEQFF.

The chain carries TRBV5-1 and TRBJ1-1; the D is unclear. The germline V and J ends were trimmed by 1 base and 3 bases, with 10 bases remaining between them. Germline loops: CDR1 SGHRS, CDR2 YFSETQ. This CDR3 is 14 amino acids long. The CDR3 loop reads CASSLLGYDTEAFF. The CDR3 coding sequence is TGCGCCAGCAGCTTGCTCGGGTACGACACTGAAGCTTTCTTT. Filled out from reference TRBV5-1 and TRBJ1-1, the complete variable domain reads KAGVTQTPRYLIKTRGQQVTLSCSPISGHRSVSWYQQTPGQGLQFLFEYFSETQRNKGNFPGRFSGRQFSNSRSEMNVSTLELGDSALYLCASSLLGYDTEAFFGQGTRLTVV.

The chain joins TRBV12-3 or TRBV12-4 to TRBJ1-5, with no clear D. CDR3 length: 12 amino acids. Trimming stripped 8 bases from V and 2 bases from J, with 7 bases between. The CDR3 here is CASQHGNQPQHF. As DNA, the CDR3 is TGTGCCAGCCAACATGGCAATCAGCCCCAGCATTTT.

V is TRBV27 and J is TRBJ2-2, with TRBD2 matching over 7 bases. This CDR3 region has 15 residues. Trimming removed 3 bases from V and 6 bases from J; junction bases left unmatched: 7. Germline loops: CDR1 MNHEY, CDR2 SMNVEV (reference sequence). DNA for the CDR3: TGTGCCAGCAGTTTCCGGCAGGGAGGGTCCGGGGAGCTGTTTTTT. It codes for CASSFRQGGSGELFF.